This T cell receptor (beta chain) emerged from a study of blood T cells in healthy people across ages. Notes on the study in general: The study could not conclusively compare naive and antigen-experienced cells, given its unsorted PBMCs.

The CDR3 consists of 15 residues. Germline CDR1 SGHTA, CDR2 FQGNSA. Trimming stripped 0 bases from V and 1 base from J, with 8 bases between. Primers used in a second PCR of roughly 6 to 11 cycles were a sample-barcoded 5' primer and a J-beta primer mix. Via MiXCR, TCRdb re-called the 5' RACE reads, giving one row per CDR3 protein. The table includes 1.5 million to 2 million distinct CDR3 sequences, approximately 40% detected once. Each donor supplied ten milliliters of peripheral blood. This clonotype was counted many times. The antigen is unknown. The chain employs TRBV7-2 and TRBJ2-3; D may be TRBD2 (5 bases). The specimen sequenced was blood. The source of this sequence is a human donor in good health. CDR3 amino acids: CASSLALGGTDTQYF. CDR3 DNA sequence: TGTGCCAGCAGCTTAGCACTAGGTGGCACAGATACGCAGTATTTT. The entire variable domain, with the rest obtained from reference TRBV7-2 and TRBJ2-3, is as follows: GAGVSQSPSNKVTEKGKDVELRCDPISGHTALYWYRQSLGQGLEFLIYFQGNSAPDKSGLPSDRFSAERTGGSVSTLTIQRTQQEDSAVYLCASSLALGGTDTQYFGPGTRLTVL.